This T cell receptor beta chain is from a study of T cell repertoires in breast cancer listed by TCRdb under 2016. Regarding the research as a whole: Tumors, lymph nodes and peripheral blood lymphocytes from breast cancer patients, as well as peripheral blood from healthy control donors, were profiled. The majority of the 21 patient tumors analyzed for shared TCRs were ER+/PR+. The controls were nine healthy donors whose age range was similar to that of the patients. On average, sequencing produced about 500,000 sequences per sample and 8 to 10 reads per input cell. Because breast cancer has a low mutational burden and common mutations are rare, the study reasoned that TCRs shared between breast cancer patients would target shared antigens. After being minced and digested with Liberase and DNase, tumors and tumor-involved lymph nodes were passed through 70-um and 40-um filters. Blood samples were separated by Ficoll, whereas tumor-free lymph nodes were processed without any enzymatic digestion.

Remarks on this clonotype: The clone's antigen remains unknown. Per-base quality was not reported, and no clone a single base away is much larger than it.

The research as a whole found: Shared TCRs were encoded by various nucleotide sequences, which suggests selection and expansion based on antigen. Discarding singleton TCRs and sampling only part of each tumor may have missed genuine antitumor clones. Around 20 TCR pairs were shared across seven or more patient tumors and rarely found in control blood, suggesting possible tumor specificity. Tumor-involved sentinel lymph nodes shared about fourfold more TCRs with matched tumor repertoires than tumor-free nodes (roughly 8% versus 2%). Emulsion RT-PCR was considered qualitative rather than quantitative, because transcript abundance and primer differences skewed the recovery of clones.

Paired alpha-beta TCRs of CD8+ T cells were analyzed using an expanded emulsion RT-PCR method with primers for all TCR V genes. CD8+ T cells were isolated with a CD8 positive selection kit and incubated overnight in 8 to 10 IU/mL IL-2 before emulsion RT-PCR. The library relied on emulsion pairing. A second nested PCR with blocking oligos suppressed unpaired genes, then a third nested PCR added Illumina adaptors and barcodes. Each emulsion RT-PCR master mix held roughly 4,500-260,000 T cells and included C-region, Stepout and V-region primers. The Micellula Emulsion and Purification Kit was used to make the emulsions, and Qiagen OneStep RT-PCR reagents were used for RT-PCR. The pooled libraries were sequenced on an Illumina MiSeq using paired-end 2 x 250 reads. Per the authors' processing: In Galaxy, read pairs were joined and then clipped at the engineered overlap into separate alpha and beta files, and any unclipped reads were discarded. To assign alpha-beta pairs, the researchers used CompleteTCR, a MiTCR-based pipeline that relies on an R script to link chains sharing read cluster identifiers. TCR sequences observed only once, about 1-3.2%, were removed as potential sequencing errors. TCRdb reworked the public reads: Q25 trimming with fastp, MiXCR clone assembly, productive beta chains retained. CDR3 protein duplicates are merged, each entry listing the most common genes and DNA. TCRdb assigned the V and J calls; the authors' analysis was not used. The sample contains roughly 40,000 distinct CDR3 sequences, 45% of them found a single time. 50% to 65% of the sample goes to the ten largest clones.

Sample: CD8+ T cells. This TCR came from a pool of human donors with breast cancer or a healthy control (not recorded which).

The CDR3 has the sequence CASSFTGGDTGELFF. The DNA sequence is as follows: TGTGCCAGCAGCTTTACCGGGGGGGACACCGGGGAGCTGTTTTTT. The chain uses TRBV7-3 and TRBJ2-2, and TRBD2 matches 8 of the central bases. CDR1 SGHTA and CDR2 FQGTGA were looked up in the germline V gene. The CDR3, from cysteine to phenylalanine, totals 15 residues. Only CDR3 DNA is held: 45 bases, read in frame from base 1. Clipping removes 3 bases from V and 3 bases from J, with 3 as the unmatched junction base count.